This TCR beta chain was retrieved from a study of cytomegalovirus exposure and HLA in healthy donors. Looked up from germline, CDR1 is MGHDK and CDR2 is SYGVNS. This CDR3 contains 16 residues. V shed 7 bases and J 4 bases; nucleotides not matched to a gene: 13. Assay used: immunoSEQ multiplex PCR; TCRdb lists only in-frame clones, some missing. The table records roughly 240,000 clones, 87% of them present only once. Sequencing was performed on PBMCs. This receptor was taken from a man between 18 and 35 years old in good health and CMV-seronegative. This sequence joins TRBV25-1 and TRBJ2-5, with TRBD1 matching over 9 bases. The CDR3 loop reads CASNSIPGQGLETQYF. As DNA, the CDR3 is TGTGCCAGCAATTCCATCCCAGGACAGGGGTTAGAGACCCAGTACTTC.